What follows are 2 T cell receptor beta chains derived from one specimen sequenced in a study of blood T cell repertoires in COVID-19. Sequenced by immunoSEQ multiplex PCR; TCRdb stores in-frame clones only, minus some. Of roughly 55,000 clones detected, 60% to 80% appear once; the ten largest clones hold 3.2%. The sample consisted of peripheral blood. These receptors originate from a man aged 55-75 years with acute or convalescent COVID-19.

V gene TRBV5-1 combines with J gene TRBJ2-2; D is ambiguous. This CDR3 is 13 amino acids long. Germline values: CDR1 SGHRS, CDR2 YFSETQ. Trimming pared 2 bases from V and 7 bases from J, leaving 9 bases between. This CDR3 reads CASSLQPNGELFF. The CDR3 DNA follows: TGCGCCAGCAGCTTACAGCCAAACGGGGAGCTGTTTTTT.

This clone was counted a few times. The CDR3 coding sequence is TGTGCCAGCAGCCTTAGTACAGATACGCAGTATTTT. Amino acid sequence: CASSLSTDTQYF. V and J are TRBV5-5 and TRBJ2-3, with unresolved D. V lost 4 bases to trimming and J lost 3 bases, with 6 bases between them. This CDR3 has 12 residues. The germline gives CDR1 SGHKS, CDR2 YYEKEE (reference sequence). The whole variable domain, filled in from reference TRBV5-5 and TRBJ2-3, reads DAGVTQSPTHLIKTRGQQVTLRCSPISGHKSVSWYQQVLGQGPQFIFQYYEKEERGRGNFPDRFSARQFPNYSSELNVNALLLGDSALYLCASSLSTDTQYFGPGTRLTVL.